This T cell receptor (beta chain) was sequenced during a study of shared clonotypes between healthy human individuals. Data came from immunoSEQ multiplex PCR; TCRdb stores just in-frame clones and leaves some out. Among under 1 million clones listed, around 96% were seen once. Trimming took 4 bases from V and 3 from J, leaving 7 bases between them. CDR3 length: 11 amino acids. Germline-derived CDR1 and CDR2 are DFQATT and SNEGSKA (reference sequence). Terminally differentiated effector memory CD45RA+ cells were excluded by CCR7 positive selection of CD45RO-negative cells. The donors were all Caucasian adults (living in Nashville, Tennessee).

This sequence originates from a man in his thirties or forties in good health. The rearrangement joins TRBV20-1 to TRBJ2-7; D remains unclear. The sample comprised naive CD8+ T cells sorted from blood. In DNA form, the CDR3 reads TGCAGTGCTAAAATAGACTACGAGCAGTACTTC. This codes for CSAKIDYEQYF.